Below are 22 T cell receptor beta chains sequenced from a single sample in a study of T cell changes during pregnancy in multiple sclerosis. Here immunoSEQ multiplex PCR was the method, and the copy in TCRdb shows in-frame clones only, minus some. The table has about 64,000 clones, 90% to 97% seen once. Sequenced material: CD8+ T cells from peripheral blood mononuclear cells, taken after pregnancy. The receptors were sampled from a female donor with multiple sclerosis, enrolled in a pregnancy study.

The chain employs TRBV15 and TRBJ1-1, with a weak D call TRBD1 (6 bases). V dropped 6 bases and J dropped 0 bases, with 11 bases sitting between them. The CDR3 runs to 14 residues. CDR1 LNHNV and CDR2 YYDKDF come from the germline V gene (reference sequence). The CDR3 loop is CATSQDSMNTEAFF. In DNA, the CDR3 is TGTGCCACCAGTCAGGACAGCATGAACACTGAAGCTTTCTTT. The full variable domain, rest sourced from reference TRBV15 and TRBJ1-1, is DAMVIQNPRYQVTQFGKPVTLSCSQTLNHNVMYWYQQKSSQAPKLLFHYYDKDFNNEADTPDNFQSRRPNTSFCFLDIRSPGLGDTAMYLCATSQDSMNTEAFFGQGTRLTVV.

V is TRBV7-8 and J is TRBJ2-7; the match to TRBD2 covers 10 bases. The V segment lost 1 base and the J segment 6 bases; nucleotides outside the gene matches: 12. The CDR3 is 17 residues long. Germline V gene lookup returns CDR1 SGHVS and CDR2 FQNEAQ. The CDR3 region is CASSLGLAGPPGGEQYF. The CDR3 DNA reads TGTGCCAGCAGCTTAGGACTAGCGGGCCCCCCGGGTGGCGAGCAGTACTTC.

The chain links TRBV28 to TRBJ2-2; TRBD2 aligns across 7 bases. The germline gives CDR1 MDHEN, CDR2 SYDVKM. Unmatched junction bases numbered 7, after V lost 6 bases and J lost 6 bases. This CDR3 is built from 14 residues. The CDR3 spells CASSPGREAGELFF. The DNA for the CDR3 is TGTGCCAGCAGCCCGGGGAGGGAGGCCGGGGAGCTGTTTTTT.

The CDR3, as DNA: TGTGCCAGTAACATCTGGGGCCATGAGCAGTTCTTC. Its translation: CASNIWGHEQFF. The chain couples TRBV19 to TRBJ2-1; the D gene is possibly TRBD1 (5 bases). V was pared by 7 bases and J by 8 bases, with 12 bases between. The CDR3 has 12 residues. Germline lookup yields CDR1 LNHDA and CDR2 SQIVND (reference sequence).

The J gene is TRBJ2-3, the V gene TRBV4-1, with TRBD2 matching over 10 bases. The germline V gene encodes CDR1 MGHRA and CDR2 YSYEKL. The V and J ends lost 0 bases and 6 bases, in that order; junction bases with no gene match: 18. This CDR3 has 20 residues. This chain's CDR3 is CASSQDPPSGRGGAGDTQYF. CDR3 DNA sequence: TGCGCCAGCAGCCAAGATCCACCTAGCGGGAGAGGGGGTGCAGGGGATACGCAGTATTTT.

This chain joins TRBV5-4 and TRBJ1-2; 7 positions match TRBD1. CDR3 size: 16 residues. J was trimmed by 3 bases and V by 3 bases; bases with no gene match: 11. The germline gives CDR1 SGHNT, CDR2 YYREEE (reference sequence). CDR3 sequence: CASSWGTALEYYGYTF. DNA for the CDR3: TGTGCCAGCAGCTGGGGGACAGCTTTAGAATACTATGGCTACACCTTC.

The rearrangement uses TRBV27 and TRBJ2-1; 9 bases agree with TRBD2. CDR3 length equals 16 residues. The germline V gene encodes CDR1 MNHEY and CDR2 SMNVEV (reference sequence). The V gene end was trimmed by 4 bases and the J gene end by 3 bases; junction bases not matched to a gene: 7. Here the CDR3 reads CASSYKLAGIYNEQFF. CDR3 DNA: TGTGCCAGCAGTTATAAGCTAGCGGGAATCTACAATGAGCAGTTCTTC.

The rearrangement links TRBV7-9 to TRBJ2-7; 10 positions match TRBD1. Germline assignment: CDR1 SEHNR and CDR2 FQNEAQ (reference sequence). The CDR3 is made up of 17 amino acids. Trimming took 3 bases from V and 3 from J; bases not matched to a gene: 11. In DNA form, the CDR3 reads TGTGCCAGCAGCTTGAGACAGACAGGGGGCGTAGGCTACGAGCAGTACTTC. It translates to CASSLRQTGGVGYEQYF.

The chain employs TRBV10-3 and TRBJ1-1; weak D call: TRBD1 (6 bases). Trimming pared 3 bases from V and 3 bases from J, leaving 8 bases between. The CDR3 spans 13 residues. The germline V gene encodes CDR1 ENHRY and CDR2 SYGVKD. The CDR3 region has the DNA TGTGCCATCAGTGACTCAGGGGACACTGAAGCTTTCTTT. It translates to CAISDSGDTEAFF.

The chain employs TRBV11-3 and TRBJ2-1; unclear D gene. The CDR3 sequence is 16 residues long. Trimming shortened V by 0 bases and J by 1 base, and 10 bases separated the two germline ends. Germline V gene sequence: CDR1 SGHNT, CDR2 YENEEA. CDR3 DNA: TGTGCCAGCAGCTTAGATGGTACAGTTTCCTACAATGAGCAGTTCTTC. Translated: CASSLDGTVSYNEQFF.

In its sample, this clone was seen once. The chain combines TRBV7-9 with TRBJ2-7; 8 bases are shared with TRBD2. Germline-derived CDR1 and CDR2 are SEHNR and FQNEAQ (reference sequence). This CDR3 region has 13 residues. V shed 5 bases, J shed 5 bases, and the junction held 5 bases outside the gene matches. The CDR3 reads CASSGLAPDEQYF. As DNA, the CDR3 is TGTGCCAGCAGCGGACTAGCCCCGGACGAGCAGTACTTC.

The chain uses TRBV18 and TRBJ2-1, with 10 bases matching TRBD2. CDR3 size: 15 residues. J was trimmed by 3 bases and V by 2 bases; bases with no gene match: 1. Germline V gives CDR1 KGHSH, CDR2 LQKENI. The CDR3 DNA follows: TGTGCCAGCTCACCAGGACTAGCGGACTACAATGAGCAGTTCTTC. Translation gives CASSPGLADYNEQFF.

The V and J genes are TRBV6-5 and TRBJ2-7, with D perhaps TRBD1 (6 bases). Trimming removed 2 bases at V and 5 bases at J, with 10 bases between. The CDR3 totals 13 residues. Germline CDR1 MNHEY, CDR2 SVGAGI. CDR3: CASSYGGWDEQYF. The CDR3 coding sequence is TGTGCCAGCAGTTACGGGGGCTGGGACGAGCAGTACTTC.

The chain carries TRBV28 and TRBJ1-1, with D possibly matching TRBD1 (6 bases). There are 12 residues in the CDR3. The germline CDR1 and CDR2 sequences are MDHEN and SYDVKM. V was shortened by 5 bases and J by 10 bases, with 14 bases between the two germline ends. CDR3 nucleotides: TGTGCCAGCAGTCCAGGGGTGTCCGGAGCTTTCTTT. Residues: CASSPGVSGAFF.

The V gene is TRBV7-6, the J gene TRBJ2-7; 8 bases match TRBD1. This CDR3 spans 12 amino acids. Germline V CDR1 and CDR2: SGHVS, FNYEAQ. Trimming at V came to 2 bases and at J to 6 bases, leaving 0 bases not matched to a gene. DNA of the CDR3: TGTGCCAGCAGCTTAACAGGGGGCGAGCAGTACTTC. Protein sequence: CASSLTGGEQYF.

The chain carries TRBV28 and TRBJ2-3; 7 nucleotides match TRBD2. The germline gives CDR1 MDHEN, CDR2 SYDVKM. Trimming took 5 bases from V and 2 from J; bases not matched to a gene: 10. This CDR3 comprises 16 residues. CDR3 DNA: TGTGCCAGCAGTCCCGGGGGGAAGATCTCCACAGATACGCAGTATTTT. The encoded protein is CASSPGGKISTDTQYF.

There are a few counts of this clone. The chain joins TRBV19 to TRBJ1-2; TRBD1 agrees at 7 bases. The CDR3 length is 15 residues. J was trimmed by 2 bases and V by 3 bases; bases with no gene match: 6. Germline V lookup: CDR1 LNHDA, CDR2 SQIVND (reference sequence). In nucleotides, the CDR3 is TGTGCCAGTAGTATCGCCGGACAGGCGAACTATGGCTACACCTTC. This sequence encodes CASSIAGQANYGYTF.

This rearrangement joins TRBV21-1 to TRBJ2-7; the table's TRBD1 call for D was not verified on the DNA. TRBV21-1 is annotated as a pseudogene. The length of the CDR3 is 16 residues. The CDR3 bases are TGTGCCAGCAGCAAACCAAGAAGGGACAGGGCATATGAGCAGTACTTC. Translated: CASSKPRRDRAYEQYF.

CDR3 in amino acids: CASSFSGDTGELFF. CDR3 coding DNA: TGTGCCAGCAGCTTTAGCGGTGACACCGGGGAGCTGTTTTTT. This rearrangement joins TRBV4-2 to TRBJ2-2, with a weak D call TRBD2 (6 bases). V was cut by 5 bases and J by 3 bases, with 10 bases left in between. Germline CDR1 is LGHNA and CDR2 is YNFKEQ. The length of the CDR3 is 14 residues.

CDR3 in amino acids: CASSKAFRRADTQYF. CDR3 DNA: TGTGCCAGCAGCAAAGCTTTCCGGCGGGCAGATACGCAGTATTTT. This chain connects TRBV21-1 to TRBJ2-3; the D segment call TRBD2 is taken from the table without a DNA check. TRBV21-1 is a pseudogene locus. The CDR3 runs to 15 residues.

The chain joins TRBV7-6 to TRBJ2-7, with TRBD2 identical over 7 bases. The CDR3 totals 15 residues. Germline-derived CDR1 and CDR2 are SGHVS and FNYEAQ. V lost 8 bases and J lost 4; bases outside the gene matches: 14. CDR3 residues: CASAPRGSIIYEQYF. CDR3 coding DNA: TGTGCCAGCGCCCCCCGCGGGAGTATAATTTACGAGCAGTACTTC.

The chain uses TRBV4-2 and TRBJ2-1; 14 bases fit TRBD2. Germline CDR1 LGHNA, CDR2 YNFKEQ. J lost 2 bases, V lost 4 bases, and 13 bases had no gene match. The CDR3 has 20 amino acids. CDR3 residues: CASSRHPGLAGEMTYNEQFF. CDR3 bases: TGTGCCAGCAGCCGGCACCCGGGACTAGCGGGAGAAATGACCTACAATGAGCAGTTCTTC.